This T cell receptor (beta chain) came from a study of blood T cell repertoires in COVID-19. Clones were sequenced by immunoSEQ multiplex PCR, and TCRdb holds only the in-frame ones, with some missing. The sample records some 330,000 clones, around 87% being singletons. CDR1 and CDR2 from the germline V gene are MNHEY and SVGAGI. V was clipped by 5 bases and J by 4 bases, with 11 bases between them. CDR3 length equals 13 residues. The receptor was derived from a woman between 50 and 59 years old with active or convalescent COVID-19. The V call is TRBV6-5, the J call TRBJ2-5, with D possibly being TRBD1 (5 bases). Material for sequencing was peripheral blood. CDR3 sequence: CASSRTGRETQYF. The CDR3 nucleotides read TGTGCCAGCAGTCGTACAGGAAGAGAGACCCAGTACTTC.